A selection of T cell receptor beta chains follows, all from one sample in a study of T cells in Graves' hyperthyroidism and ophthalmopathy. TCRdb re-derived calls from the multiplex PCR reads in MiXCR, one entry per CDR3 protein. The sample has about 500,000 distinct CDR3 sequences; 46% are singletons. Sample: peripheral blood or thyroid tissue (not recorded which). The receptors stem from an adult woman with Graves' disease, either hyperthyroidism or ophthalmopathy (not recorded which). Both conserved end residues are trimmed from each CDR3.

V gene	J gene	CDR3 protein
TRBV19	TRBJ2-2	ASTPTGRRTGELF
TRBV7-8	TRBJ2-7	ASSPRMLPRTGEQY
TRBV19	TRBJ1-2	ASRDTDRTYGYT
TRBV5-5	TRBJ2-6	ASSPNPASGANVLT
TRBV5-1	TRBJ1-4	ASSSGQGDEKLF
TRBV20-1	TRBJ1-5	SANREPNQPQH
TRBV25-1	TRBJ1-5	ASSEFSHNQPQH
TRBV6-2/TRBV6-3	TRBJ2-6	ASRTGGAGANVLT
TRBV10-2	TRBJ2-7	ASSDPLPSGRSYEQY
TRBV20-1	TRBJ2-2	SALGLADTGELF
TRBV2	TRBJ1-5	ASRDRFPGNQPQH
TRBV4-3	TRBJ1-1	ASSQDDRGDTEAF
TRBV4-1	TRBJ1-2	ASSQTERNYGYT
TRBV5-6	TRBJ2-7	ASSVGQAYEQY
TRBV15	TRBJ1-2	ATSRERGMGSNYGYT
TRBV7-2	TRBJ1-2	ASSSSLDSGYT
TRBV10-3	TRBJ1-1	AIKGGVNTEAF
TRBV4-2	TRBJ1-1	ASSQVPVGGTNTEAF
TRBV27	TRBJ2-5	ASSFRGGWETQY
TRBV10-3	TRBJ2-6	AISDGGGHVLT
TRBV24-1	TRBJ1-2	ASSAPNRAPYGYT
TRBV7-2	TRBJ1-6	ASRTGTDISPLH
TRBV29-1	TRBJ2-2	SKSGGTHTGELF
TRBV10-3	TRBJ2-7	AISESSGRGQYYEQY
TRBV10-3	TRBJ2-7	AIREQFRYEQY
TRBV24-1	TRBJ2-1	ATSGTGLNNEQF
TRBV7-9	TRBJ2-7	TSSLDRGSYEQY
TRBV29-1	TRBJ1-4	SVGRGANEKLF
TRBV4-3	TRBJ1-4	ASSRGTGAGGKLF
TRBV14	TRBJ2-5	ASSDGQGASWTQY
TRBV7-1	TRBJ2-6	ASSSRGTGGSGANVLT
TRBV9	TRBJ1-1	ASSVVPGGNTEAF
TRBV29-1	TRBJ1-3	SVAELNTIY
TRBV7-9	TRBJ1-4	ASSHRDRDSREKLF
TRBV9	TRBJ1-5	ASSPRTGRTLNQPQH
TRBV15	TRBJ2-3	ATSRGNSGTDTQY
TRBV10-3	TRBJ2-2	AGGLADTGELF
TRBV18	TRBJ2-5	ASSPSQASETQY
TRBV4-2	TRBJ1-2	ASSHIREDYGYT
TRBV7-9	TRBJ1-5	ASSLGTEWNQPQH
TRBV7-9	.	ASSWTGTNEKLF
TRBV2	TRBJ1-5	ASSPTGGGQPQH
TRBV11-2	TRBJ1-1	ASSPGTGFTEAF
TRBV6-1	TRBJ2-7	ASSAQGTYEQY
TRBV7-2	TRBJ1-2	ASSLAQGAGYT
TRBV10-3	TRBJ1-6	ASTKAGQNNSPLH
TRBV29-1	TRBJ1-1	SGNRGQNTEAF
TRBV10-3	TRBJ1-3	ATRGDSGNTIY
TRBV29-1	TRBJ1-1	SVEVGGGTEAF